This T cell receptor beta chain was recovered during a study of CD8+CD57+ T cells in acquired aplastic anemia. Patients selected for sequencing had displayed CD8+CD57+ cell expansion by flow cytometry. Severe acquired aplastic anemia was the diagnosis recorded for all patients. No therapy had been given to the patients at the time of blood sampling. The length of the CDR3 is 14 residues. V lost 2 bases, J lost 4 bases, and 3 bases stayed unmatched. CDR1 is MNHNS and CDR2 is SASEGT in the germline V gene. This clonotype was counted between two and nine times. CDR3 and TCR beta VDJ profiling relied on a genomic DNA template. One entry per CDR3 protein results from TCRdb running MiXCR on the reads. The sample has some 160,000 distinct CDR3 sequences, roughly 43% seen once.

Material for sequencing was sorted CD4+, CD8+, or CD8+CD57+ T cells (not recorded which) from PBMCs. The chain uses TRBV6-1 and TRBJ2-7, with 9 bases aligning to TRBD1. The origin of this receptor is a human donor with aplastic anemia. The CDR3 bases are TGTGCCAGCAGTGAAACTGGACAGGGGTACGAGCAGTACTTC. Its protein product is CASSETGQGYEQYF.